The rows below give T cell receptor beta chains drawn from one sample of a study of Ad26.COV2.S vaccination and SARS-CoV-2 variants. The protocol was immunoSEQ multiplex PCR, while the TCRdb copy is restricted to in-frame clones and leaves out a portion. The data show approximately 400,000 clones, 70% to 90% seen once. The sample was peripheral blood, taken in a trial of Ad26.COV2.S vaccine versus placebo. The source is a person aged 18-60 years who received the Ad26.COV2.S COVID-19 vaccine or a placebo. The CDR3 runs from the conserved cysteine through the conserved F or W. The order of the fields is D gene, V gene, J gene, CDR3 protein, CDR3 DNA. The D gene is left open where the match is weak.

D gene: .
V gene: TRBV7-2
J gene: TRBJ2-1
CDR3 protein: CASSLTSWKNEQFF
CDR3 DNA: TGTGCCAGCAGCTTAACCTCGTGGAAAAATGAGCAGTTCTTC

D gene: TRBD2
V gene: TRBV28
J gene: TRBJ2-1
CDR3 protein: CASSPGTSGSRGEQFF
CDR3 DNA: TGTGCCAGCAGTCCCGGGACTAGCGGGAGCCGGGGTGAGCAGTTCTTC

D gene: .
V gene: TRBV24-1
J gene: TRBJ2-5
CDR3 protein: CATSGGAQETQYF
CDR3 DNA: TGTGCCACCAGTGGGGGGGCCCAAGAGACCCAGTACTTC

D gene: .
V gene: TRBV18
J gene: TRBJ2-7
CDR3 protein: CASSPIRGGNEQYF
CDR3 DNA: TGTGCCAGCTCACCAATTCGAGGAGGGAACGAGCAGTACTTC

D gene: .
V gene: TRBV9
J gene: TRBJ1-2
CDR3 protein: CASSVGQTNYGYTF
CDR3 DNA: TGTGCCAGCAGCGTAGGCCAGACTAACTATGGCTACACCTTC

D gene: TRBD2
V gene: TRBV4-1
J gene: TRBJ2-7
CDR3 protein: CASSQGAGGSSYEQYF
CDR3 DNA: TGCGCCAGCAGCCAAGGGGCGGGCGGGAGCTCCTACGAGCAGTACTTC

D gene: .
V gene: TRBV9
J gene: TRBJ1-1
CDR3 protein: CASSAQDSWGTEAFF
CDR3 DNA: TGTGCCAGCAGCGCCCAGGACAGTTGGGGCACTGAAGCTTTCTTT

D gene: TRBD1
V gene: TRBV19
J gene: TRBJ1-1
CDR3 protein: CASSIQGAGTEAFF
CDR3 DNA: TGTGCCAGTAGTATTCAGGGGGCAGGCACTGAAGCTTTCTTT

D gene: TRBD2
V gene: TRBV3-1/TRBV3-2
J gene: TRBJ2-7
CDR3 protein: CASILSRGLAGSYEQYF
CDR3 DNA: TGTGCCAGCATCCTATCGCGCGGACTAGCGGGTAGCTACGAGCAGTACTTC

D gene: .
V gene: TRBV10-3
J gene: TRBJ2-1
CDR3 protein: CAISDDRRVYNEQFF
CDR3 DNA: TGTGCCATCAGTGACGACAGGAGGGTCTACAATGAGCAGTTCTTC

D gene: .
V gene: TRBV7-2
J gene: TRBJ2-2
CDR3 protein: CASSLAGTKRAGELFF
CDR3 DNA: TGTGCCAGCAGCTTAGCCGGGACGAAGCGGGCCGGGGAGCTGTTTTTT